This T cell receptor beta chain appears in the sequencing data of a study of T cell responses to AZD1222 COVID-19 vaccine. Across the whole study: Second doses were pooled across both intervals (about 4 or about 12 weeks). Overall study results and limits: Donors were largely white British and mainly female; clonal diversity was possibly underestimated. Within unmutated variant regions lay the reported targets of nearly half of spike-specific TCRs.

Only in-frame clones appear in the TCRdb table, and some are missing; sequencing was by immunoSEQ multiplex PCR. The sample yields around 130,000 clones, about 94% seen once. The CDR3 spans 14 residues. Per germline, CDR1 LNHDA and CDR2 SQIVND (reference sequence). Trimming removed 5 bases at V and 2 bases at J, with 10 bases between. In the case of this clone: Its matching antigen is unknown.

J is TRBJ1-3 and V is TRBV19, with D possibly matching TRBD1 (6 bases). The sequence was obtained from an adult in good health. Here the sequenced sample was peripheral blood, taken on day 0 of AZD1222 vaccination. In nucleotides, the CDR3 is TGTGCCAGTAGTTTTGGGACAACTGGAAACACCATATATTTT. This sequence encodes CASSFGTTGNTIYF.